The 24 T cell receptor beta chains reported below all come from one sample, sequenced in a study of blood T cell repertoires in COVID-19. Sequencing was performed with immunoSEQ multiplex PCR; in TCRdb, only in-frame clones are kept and a portion is missing. The sample includes roughly 250,000 clones, roughly 89% of them seen just once. The sequenced sample was peripheral blood. The receptor source for this set is a man aged 25 to 45 with acute or convalescent COVID-19.

The V gene is TRBV2, the J gene TRBJ2-7; 13 positions agree with TRBD2. CDR1 is SNHLY and CDR2 is FYNNEI in the germline V gene. Trimming took 5 bases from V and 5 from J; bases not matched to a gene: 6. The CDR3 length is 15 residues. CDR3 sequence (DNA): TGTGCCAGCAGTCCCGGACTAGCGGGAGAGGACGAGCAGTACTTC. Translated, it gives CASSPGLAGEDEQYF.

The chain recombines TRBV10-1 with TRBJ2-2, with 12 bases aligning to TRBD2. J was trimmed by 5 bases and V by 7 bases; bases with no gene match: 8. The CDR3 loop spans 16 amino acids. CDR1 and CDR2 (germline): WNHNN, SYGVQD (reference sequence). Here the CDR3 DNA reads TGCGCCAGCACCCTAGCGGGAGGGCAAAGGACCGGGGAGCTGTTTTTT. It yields the protein CASTLAGGQRTGELFF.

The chain is built from TRBV5-1 and TRBJ1-5, with 8 bases that match TRBD1. The germline V gene has CDR1 SGHRS and CDR2 YFSETQ. The CDR3 has 17 residues. V was pared by 3 bases and J by 5 bases, with 13 bases of the junction left unmatched. CDR3 region: CASSSVPGQDRYQPQHF. CDR3 DNA: TGCGCCAGCAGCTCTGTCCCGGGACAGGATCGATATCAGCCCCAGCATTTT.

The gene calls are TRBV6-4 and TRBJ1-2; D not certain. Germline V lookup: CDR1 MRHNA, CDR2 SNTAGT. With 4 bases removed from V and 8 bases from J, the gap between germline ends came to 20 bases. This CDR3 comprises 15 residues. In DNA, the CDR3 is TGTGCCAGCAGTGGGACCCCCAGCAACACGGGAGGCTACACCTTC. Residues: CASSGTPSNTGGYTF.

This chain connects TRBV18 to TRBJ2-2, with 7 positions matching TRBD1. Germline V CDR1 and CDR2: KGHSH, LQKENI. This CDR3 spans 14 amino acids. Trimming cost V 5 bases and J 5 bases; bases outside gene matches: 5. CDR3 sequence reads: CASSVGQWTGELFF. CDR3 bases: TGTGCCAGCTCAGTGGGACAGTGGACCGGGGAGCTGTTTTTT.

This clone was recorded only once. One end of the junction does not line up with germline, which may come from a read error. This chain joins TRBV4-1 and TRBJ1-6; D remains ambiguous. The CDR3 spans 17 residues. CDR1 MGHRA and CDR2 YSYEKL come from the germline V gene. Here the CDR3 reads CASSQEVQALYHSPLHF. The DNA of the CDR3 is TGCGCCAGCAGCCAAGAAGTTCAAGCCCTCTATCATTCACCCCTCCACTTT.

This sequence joins TRBV5-1 and TRBJ1-2; no firm D call. Germline CDR1 reads SGHRS; CDR2 reads YFSETQ. Trimming removed 1 base at V and 2 bases at J, with 6 bases between. The CDR3 spans 13 residues. The CDR3 loop reads CASSLLANYGYTF. CDR3 sequence (DNA): TGCGCCAGCAGCTTGTTGGCAAACTATGGCTACACCTTC.

J is TRBJ1-6 and V is TRBV27; possible D gene TRBD1, 6 bases. There are 17 residues in the CDR3. Trimming removed 1 base at V and 7 bases at J, with 17 bases between. In germline, CDR1 is MNHEY, CDR2 SMNVEV (reference sequence). CDR3 DNA: TGTGCCAGCAGTTTATGGCCCCCGCCAGGGGCCAATTCACCCCTCCACTTT. Residues: CASSLWPPPGANSPLHF.

In its sample, this clone was seen a few times. This chain links TRBV27 with TRBJ1-1; the D is unclear. Looked up from germline, CDR1 is MNHEY and CDR2 is SMNVEV (reference sequence). Trimming left V 0 bases short and J 7 bases short, with 15 bases between. The CDR3 extends over 15 amino acids. The CDR3 reads CASSLSFQAHNEAFF. CDR3 nucleotide sequence: TGTGCCAGCAGTTTATCCTTCCAGGCCCATAATGAAGCTTTCTTT.

This rearrangement joins TRBV29-1 to TRBJ2-1; 7 bases align to TRBD1. The germline gives CDR1 SQVTM, CDR2 ANQGSEA. After removal of 7 bases from V and 0 bases from J, the junction contained 6 bases not matched to a gene. The CDR3 sequence is 14 residues long. CDR3 coding DNA: TGCAGCGCGACAGGGCCGAGCTCCTACAATGAGCAGTTCTTC. It specifies CSATGPSSYNEQFF.

The rearrangement joins TRBV28 to TRBJ1-1, with 8 bases lining up with TRBD1. V shed 1 base, J shed 0 bases, and the junction held 4 bases outside the gene matches. CDR3 length: 16 residues. Germline V gives CDR1 MDHEN, CDR2 SYDVKM. In nucleotides, the CDR3 is TGTGCCAGCAGTTTATCCGGGGACAGGCTGAACACTGAAGCTTTCTTT. Translated, it gives CASSLSGDRLNTEAFF.

The gene calls are TRBV3-1 (or the pseudogene TRBV3-2) and TRBJ2-1; possible D gene TRBD2, 6 bases. Germline V gene sequence: CDR1 LGHDT, CDR2 YNNKEL (reference sequence). The V end lost 3 bases, the J end lost 0 bases, and 15 bases lay between the germline ends. The CDR3 is made up of 17 amino acids. The CDR3 nucleotides are TGTGCCAGCAGCCAGTTCGGGGGTTTAGGCTCCTACAATGAGCAGTTCTTC. Translated, it gives CASSQFGGLGSYNEQFF.

The chain uses TRBV10-3 and TRBJ2-1; 7 bases match TRBD2. Germline loops: CDR1 ENHRY, CDR2 SYGVKD. This CDR3 is 16 amino acids long. With V trimmed by 4 bases and J by 0 bases, 6 bases remained unmatched. DNA of the CDR3: TGTGCCATCAGTGGGCTGGGGGGGAGCTCCTACAATGAGCAGTTCTTC. Protein sequence: CAISGLGGSSYNEQFF.

This clone has a handful of counts. The CDR3 DNA reads TGTGCCAGCAGTCCCCGGGACTTCACTGAAGCTTTCTTT. It encodes CASSPRDFTEAFF. The V and J genes are TRBV27 and TRBJ1-1, with TRBD1 as a possible D gene (5 bases). CDR1 and CDR2 (germline): MNHEY, SMNVEV (reference sequence). V was clipped by 5 bases and J by 4 bases, with 11 bases between them. The length of the CDR3 is 13 residues.

This chain links TRBV5-1 with TRBJ2-1, with 8 positions matching TRBD1. Unmatched junction bases numbered 9, after V lost 5 bases and J lost 2 bases. Looked up from germline, CDR1 is SGHRS and CDR2 is YFSETQ. The length of the CDR3 is 16 residues. This CDR3 reads CASSLPRTGTYNEQFF. CDR3 coding DNA: TGCGCCAGCAGTTTGCCGAGGACAGGGACCTACAATGAGCAGTTCTTC. The full variable domain, rest sourced from reference TRBV5-1 and TRBJ2-1, is KAGVTQTPRYLIKTRGQQVTLSCSPISGHRSVSWYQQTPGQGLQFLFEYFSETQRNKGNFPGRFSGRQFSNSRSEMNVSTLELGDSALYLCASSLPRTGTYNEQFFGPGTRLTVL.

This chain joins TRBV27 and TRBJ1-4, with D perhaps matching TRBD1 (5 bases). V lost 1 base and J lost 8, with 14 bases in between. Germline V gene sequence: CDR1 MNHEY, CDR2 SMNVEV (reference sequence). CDR3 size: 15 residues. CDR3 in amino acids: CASSLFGAREEKLFF. The CDR3 nucleotides read TGTGCCAGCAGTTTATTCGGGGCACGGGAGGAAAAACTGTTTTTT.

Note on this clone: Other DNA sequences within the sample encode an identical CDR3. The gene calls are TRBV4-1 and TRBJ1-3; TRBD1 matches at 7 bases. This CDR3 has 16 residues. CDR1 and CDR2 (germline): MGHRA, YSYEKL. The J segment lost 0 bases and the V segment lost 0 bases, leaving 2 bases of the junction unmatched. CDR3 sequence (DNA): TGCGCCAGCAGCCAAGAGGGACAGATCTCTGGAAACACCATATATTTT. This encodes CASSQEGQISGNTIYF.

This clone was seen a single time. CDR3 amino acids: CASSRSQGRSEKLFF. The CDR3 DNA reads as TGCGCCAGCAGCCGTTCACAGGGGAGGAGTGAAAAACTGTTTTTT. The chain combines TRBV4-1 with TRBJ1-4; 7 nucleotides align to TRBD1. The germline CDR1 and CDR2 sequences are MGHRA and YSYEKL. Trimming at V came to 4 bases and at J to 7 bases, leaving 9 bases not matched to a gene. The CDR3 extends over 15 amino acids.

This sequence joins TRBV18 and TRBJ2-3; TRBD2 is a possible D gene (6 bases). The CDR3 extends over 16 amino acids. The V end lost 4 bases, the J end lost 4 bases, and 18 bases lay between the germline ends. Looked up from germline, CDR1 is KGHSH and CDR2 is LQKENI. Written as DNA, the CDR3 is TGTGCCAGCTCACATCAAAGGGAGGCAGCAGCAGATACGCAGTATTTT. It specifies CASSHQREAAADTQYF.

J is TRBJ1-1 and V is TRBV4-2, with D possibly TRBD1 on 5 matching bases. This CDR3 spans 14 amino acids. The ends were cut back, 3 bases at V and 3 bases at J, with 11 bases in the middle. CDR1 is LGHNA, CDR2 YNFKEQ, per germline. The CDR3 sequence: CASSHSRADTEAFF. The CDR3 region has the DNA TGTGCCAGCAGCCACAGCAGGGCAGACACTGAAGCTTTCTTT.

The chain has TRBV20-1 and TRBJ1-2; TRBD1 matches at 12 bases. The ends lost 3 bases at V and 6 bases at J; junction bases unmatched: 8. CDR3 length: 15 amino acids. The germline V gene has CDR1 DFQATT and CDR2 SNEGSKA (reference sequence). The CDR3 coding sequence is TGCAGTGCTAGTCCGGGACAGGGGGCTTTGAATGGCTACACCTTC. This translates into CSASPGQGALNGYTF.

The V call is TRBV19, the J call TRBJ2-2; 11 bases are shared with TRBD2. The CDR3 is 17 amino acids. Germline V CDR1 and CDR2: LNHDA, SQIVND (reference sequence). Trimming at V came to 3 bases and at J to 8 bases, leaving 11 bases not matched to a gene. CDR3 coding DNA: TGTGCCAGTAGTATGGGGACTAGCGGTATTTCTAGGGGGGAGCTGTTTTTT. This translates into CASSMGTSGISRGELFF.

This chain connects TRBV30 to TRBJ1-5; tentatively, D is TRBD1 (5 bases). The CDR3 is 13 amino acids. V gave up 3 bases and J gave up 3 bases, with 9 bases separating them. CDR1 GTSNPN and CDR2 SVGIG come from the germline V gene (reference sequence). CDR3 nucleotide sequence: TGTGCCTGGAGGAAGGGGTTCAATCAGCCCCAGCATTTT. Translated, it gives CAWRKGFNQPQHF.

The chain combines TRBV30 with TRBJ1-6; D is possibly TRBD1 (5 bases). V was trimmed by 5 bases and J by 5 bases, leaving 16 bases between them. This CDR3 is 15 amino acids long. Germline V CDR1 and CDR2: GTSNPN, SVGIG (reference sequence). The CDR3 here is CAWSWGGPDNSPLHF. Here the CDR3 DNA reads TGTGCCTGGTCGTGGGGGGGTCCTGATAATTCACCCCTCCACTTT.